The T cell receptor beta chain described here comes from a study of T cells in Graves' hyperthyroidism and ophthalmopathy. As concerns this clonotype: The antigen is unknown.

Authors of the study amplified TCR beta CDR3 regions from RNA transcripts. Researchers ran a first-round RT-PCR on the TCR CDR3 using the HTBI primer set. Using its own MiXCR run on the multiplex PCR reads, TCRdb lists one record per CDR3 protein. The profile shows around 700,000 distinct CDR3 sequences, about 35% of them singletons. Regarding the study as a whole: Blood also showed most of the thyroid clonotypes that were expanded above 0.001.

CDR1 SGHRS and CDR2 YFSETQ come from the germline V gene. This CDR3 comprises 14 residues. V lost 4 bases, J lost 7 bases, and 14 bases lay in between. This clonotype was sampled from a woman in her thirties or forties with Graves' hyperthyroidism. What was sequenced was blood. The chain joins TRBV5-1 to TRBJ1-4, with D unresolved. This CDR3 is CASSPGERIEKLFF. The CDR3 DNA sequence: TGCGCCAGCAGCCCCGGGGAGAGGATTGAAAAACTGTTTTTT.